The 28 T cell receptor beta chains below all came from one sample that was sequenced in a study of blood T cell repertoires in COVID-19. Clones were read by immunoSEQ multiplex PCR, and TCRdb kept only the in-frame ones, dropping some. Among about 120,000 clones listed, 75% to 90% were seen once. Sequencing was carried out using peripheral blood. The source of these receptors is a man between 65 and 85 years old with active or convalescent COVID-19.

This clone was observed a handful of times. The chain carries TRBV12-3 or TRBV12-4 and TRBJ1-2; 7 positions match TRBD1. Trimming cost V 5 bases and J 4 bases; bases outside gene matches: 4. The CDR3 consists of 13 residues. This CDR3 reads CASSQTGAYGYTF. CDR3 nucleotides: TGTGCCAGCAGTCAAACAGGGGCCTATGGCTACACCTTC.

The gene calls are TRBV7-8 and TRBJ2-7, with TRBD1 matching 8 bases. Germline lookup yields CDR1 SGHVS and CDR2 FQNEAQ. This CDR3 region has 15 residues. V dropped 5 bases and J dropped 0; count of bases not matched to a gene: 6. Here the CDR3 DNA reads TGTGCCAGCAGCCTGGGACAGGCCAACTCCTACGAGCAGTACTTC. It encodes CASSLGQANSYEQYF.

The rearrangement uses TRBV5-6 and TRBJ2-4, with TRBD1 as a possible D gene (5 bases). There are 14 residues in the CDR3. The V end was cut by 4 bases, the J end by 5 bases, with 13 bases between. The germline gives CDR1 SGHDT, CDR2 YYEEEE. The CDR3 reads CASSGQGTENIQYF. CDR3 bases: TGTGCCAGCAGCGGACAAGGTACGGAAAACATTCAGTACTTC.

This clone came up a few times. V gene TRBV12-5 combines with J gene TRBJ2-1, with D possibly TRBD2 on 6 matching bases. Germline V gene lookup returns CDR1 LGHNT and CDR2 FRNRAP. The CDR3 has 12 residues. V was clipped by 3 bases and J by 9 bases, with 9 bases between them. CDR3 in DNA: TGTGCTAGTGGTTTAGGAGGGTTTGAGCAGTTCTTC. Translated, it gives CASGLGGFEQFF. Together with reference TRBV12-5 and TRBJ2-1, the CDR3 gives the full variable domain: DARVTQTPRHKVTEMGQEVTMRCQPILGHNTVFWYRQTMMQGLELLAYFRNRAPLDDSGMPKDRFSAEMPDATLATLKIQPSEPRDSAVYFCASGLGGFEQFFGPGTRLTVL.

The rearrangement uses TRBV7-8 and TRBJ1-6; a possible D gene is TRBD1 (5 bases). CDR1 SGHVS and CDR2 FQNEAQ come from the germline V gene. This CDR3 spans 14 amino acids. V was shortened by 3 bases and J by 5 bases, with 8 bases between the two germline ends. CDR3 DNA sequence: TGTGCCAGCAGCTTCGTAGGGGATAATTCACCCCTCCACTTT. This codes for CASSFVGDNSPLHF.

The chain is built from TRBV6-5 and TRBJ2-1; D uncertain. Per germline, CDR1 MNHEY and CDR2 SVGAGI. Between the trimmed V and J ends, which lost 0 bases and 6 bases, there was a span of 15 bases. The CDR3 length is 16 residues. CDR3 region: CASSYSTLNPTNEQFF. CDR3 nucleotides: TGTGCCAGCAGTTACTCGACTCTAAACCCCACCAATGAGCAGTTCTTC.

This sequence joins TRBV5-1 and TRBJ2-5, with TRBD2 identical over 8 bases. Germline CDR1 SGHRS, CDR2 YFSETQ. V was clipped by 4 bases and J by 2 bases; unmatched bases: 10. This CDR3 has 16 amino acids. CDR3 protein: CASSHSGTRGQETQYF. Written as DNA, the CDR3 is TGCGCCAGCAGCCATAGCGGGACTAGGGGGCAAGAGACCCAGTACTTC.

This clone is a singleton in its sample. CDR3 sequence (DNA): TGTGCCAGCAGTCTACAGGGGTACGATGAGCAGTTCTTC. It encodes CASSLQGYDEQFF. This chain links TRBV11-3 with TRBJ2-1, with 7 nucleotides matching TRBD1. This CDR3 spans 13 amino acids. J gave up 8 bases and V 6 bases, and 7 bases lay outside the gene matches. Germline V gene data show CDR1 as SGHNT and CDR2 as YENEEA.

Written as DNA, the CDR3 is TGTGCCAGCAGTTTATTGCAGGGGAGCTACGAGCAGTACTTC. This encodes CASSLLQGSYEQYF. V is TRBV28 and J is TRBJ2-7, with D tentatively TRBD1 (6 bases). V lost 1 base to trimming and J lost 3 bases, with 10 bases between them. The CDR3 is 14 residues long. In germline, CDR1 is MDHEN, CDR2 SYDVKM.

The chain joins TRBV5-8 to TRBJ1-4; the match to TRBD1 covers 9 bases. The CDR3 extends over 17 amino acids. Trimming took 6 bases from V and 5 from J; bases not matched to a gene: 14. Germline V gives CDR1 SGHTS, CDR2 YDEGEE. The CDR3 is CASMLRPLGTGNEKLFF. In DNA, the CDR3 is TGTGCCAGCATGCTGAGGCCGCTAGGGACAGGGAATGAAAAACTGTTTTTT.

The gene calls are TRBV5-1 and TRBJ2-7; 7 bases are shared with TRBD2. CDR3 length equals 14 residues. The V gene's germline CDR1 is SGHRS and CDR2 YFSETQ. V gave up 1 base and J gave up 0 bases; unmatched junction bases: 1. The CDR3 DNA reads as TGCGCCAGCAGCTTGCTAGCGGACTCCTACGAGCAGTACTTC. Protein sequence: CASSLLADSYEQYF.

The CDR3 loop reads CASSPNRDHYGYTF. CDR3 DNA: TGTGCCAGCTCACCAAACAGGGACCACTATGGCTACACCTTC. This rearrangement joins TRBV18 to TRBJ1-2, with D possibly being TRBD1 (6 bases). The V end was cut by 2 bases, the J end by 3 bases, with 10 bases between. Germline V CDR1 and CDR2: KGHSH, LQKENI. This CDR3 spans 14 amino acids.

The chain recombines TRBV2 with TRBJ1-5; no clear D. Germline V gives CDR1 SNHLY, CDR2 FYNNEI. The length of the CDR3 is 15 residues. V gave up 6 bases and J gave up 1 base, with 13 bases separating them. The CDR3: CASRRSSGSNQPQHF. For the CDR3, the DNA is TGTGCCAGCAGACGGTCATCAGGCAGCAATCAGCCCCAGCATTTT.

This sequence joins TRBV3-1 (or the pseudogene TRBV3-2) and TRBJ1-2; possibly TRBD1 for D (5 bases). There are 14 residues in the CDR3. Between the trimmed V and J ends, which lost 5 bases and 2 bases, there was a span of 12 bases. Germline V gene data show CDR1 as LGHDT and CDR2 as YNNKEL (reference sequence). In DNA form, the CDR3 reads TGTGCCAGCAGCGGGCAGGGCGTCAACTATGGCTACACCTTC. Encoded protein: CASSGQGVNYGYTF.

V and J are TRBV4-1 and TRBJ1-4, with a tentative D call TRBD1 (5 bases). Trimming took off 0 bases at V and 0 bases at J, with 8 bases between the two ends. Germline assignment: CDR1 MGHRA and CDR2 YSYEKL. The CDR3 has 16 residues. The CDR3 here is CASSQETTATNEKLFF. CDR3 in DNA: TGCGCCAGCAGCCAAGAGACGACAGCAACTAATGAAAAACTGTTTTTT.

The table lists this clone with a few counts. The chain recombines TRBV9 with TRBJ2-1; D perhaps matches TRBD2 (5 bases). Deletions cut 4 bases from V and 0 bases from J, with 17 bases between. CDR3 length equals 17 residues. The V gene's germline CDR1 is SGDLS and CDR2 YYNGEE. Here the CDR3 reads CASSPPLRGSSYNEQFF. The DNA of the CDR3 is TGTGCCAGCAGCCCCCCCTTGAGAGGGAGCTCCTACAATGAGCAGTTCTTC.

The rearrangement links TRBV7-3 to TRBJ2-1; possibly TRBD2 for D (6 bases). Per germline, CDR1 SGHTA and CDR2 FQGTGA. V dropped 2 bases and J dropped 9 bases, with 11 bases sitting between them. The CDR3 loop spans 13 amino acids. The CDR3 coding sequence is TGTGCCAGCAGCTTAGGCGGGATTGGTGAGCAGTTCTTC. It translates to CASSLGGIGEQFF.

The chain links TRBV19 to TRBJ2-7; maybe TRBD2 (5 bases). CDR1 and CDR2 (germline): LNHDA, SQIVND (reference sequence). Trimming took 5 bases from V and 1 from J, leaving 9 bases between them. This CDR3 contains 13 residues. The CDR3 sequence: CASSFSGSYEQYF. CDR3 DNA sequence: TGTGCCAGTAGTTTTTCGGGGTCCTACGAGCAGTACTTC.

The CDR3 sequence: CASSLPASGAEKLFF. CDR3 coding DNA: TGTGCCAGCAGCCTACCTGCGTCTGGTGCCGAAAAACTGTTTTTT. V and J are TRBV28 and TRBJ1-4, with unresolved D. The ends were cut back, 6 bases at V and 8 bases at J, with 19 bases in the middle. The CDR3 covers 15 residues. Germline loops: CDR1 MDHEN, CDR2 SYDVKM.

This chain joins TRBV5-1 and TRBJ2-7; 10 bases map to TRBD2. The germline V gene encodes CDR1 SGHRS and CDR2 YFSETQ. V trimming: 6 bases; J trimming: 1 base; junction bases outside the gene matches: 7. The CDR3 runs to 15 residues. The CDR3 DNA sequence: TGCGCCAGCACCAATGGAGCGGGAGGGTCCTACGAGCAGTACTTC. This sequence encodes CASTNGAGGSYEQYF.

The rearrangement joins TRBV11-2 to TRBJ2-7, with 11 bases identical to TRBD2. V lost 2 bases and J lost 0; bases outside the gene matches: 9. The CDR3 extends over 18 amino acids. Germline V lookup: CDR1 SGHAT, CDR2 FQNNGV. In DNA form, the CDR3 reads TGTGCCAGCAGCTTAAGCTCGTCTAGCGGGAGGAGCTCCTACGAGCAGTACTTC. It encodes CASSLSSSSGRSSYEQYF.

The chain combines TRBV11-2 with TRBJ1-1; 9 bases align to TRBD1. This CDR3 has 15 residues. Losses at the gene ends were 1 base for V and 6 bases for J; bases not matched to a gene: 6. The germline CDR1 and CDR2 sequences are SGHAT and FQNNGV. CDR3 protein: CASSLVPGQGSEAFF. The CDR3 DNA sequence: TGTGCCAGCAGCTTAGTCCCGGGACAGGGCTCTGAAGCTTTCTTT.

DNA for the CDR3: TGTGCCAGCAGTTTCAGGGGGCGGGTACAGCCCCAGCATTTT. Its protein product is CASSFRGRVQPQHF. The chain combines TRBV28 with TRBJ1-5, with TRBD1 matching 8 bases. Germline CDR1 is MDHEN and CDR2 is SYDVKM. With V trimmed by 3 bases and J by 7 bases, 5 bases remained unmatched. The CDR3 loop spans 14 amino acids.

This clone was observed a single time. The chain joins TRBV7-2 to TRBJ1-1, with a tentative D call TRBD1 (5 bases). The CDR3 sequence is 16 residues long. Looked up from germline, CDR1 is SGHTA and CDR2 is FQGNSA. The V and J ends lost 5 bases and 1 base respectively, with 17 bases between them. The CDR3 reads CASSPRGGPTNTEAFF. DNA of the CDR3: TGTGCCAGCAGCCCGCGCGGGGGTCCAACGAACACTGAAGCTTTCTTT. The full variable domain, with the rest looked up from reference TRBV7-2 and TRBJ1-1, is GAGVSQSPSNKVTEKGKDVELRCDPISGHTALYWYRQSLGQGLEFLIYFQGNSAPDKSGLPSDRFSAERTGGSVSTLTIQRTQQEDSAVYLCASSPRGGPTNTEAFFGQGTRLTVV.

The V and J genes are TRBV4-1 and TRBJ1-1; TRBD1 matches 7 bases. CDR1 MGHRA and CDR2 YSYEKL come from the germline V gene. CDR3 length: 18 residues. J was trimmed by 0 bases and V by 3 bases; bases with no gene match: 13. The CDR3 protein is CASSQAQDRRLVNTEAFF. DNA of the CDR3: TGCGCCAGCAGCCAGGCACAGGACAGGAGGTTGGTGAACACTGAAGCTTTCTTT.

V gene TRBV6-5 combines with J gene TRBJ2-7; D is ambiguous. The V gene's germline CDR1 is MNHEY and CDR2 SVGAGI. V was cut by 5 bases and J by 2 bases, with 7 bases left in between. This CDR3 is built from 12 residues. The CDR3 DNA is TGTGCCAGCAGTCCCCCCGCCTACGAGCAGTACTTC. Amino acids: CASSPPAYEQYF.

J is TRBJ2-2 and V is TRBV7-2; a weak D match, TRBD2 (6 bases). The ends were cut back, 4 bases at V and 5 bases at J, with 23 bases in the middle. Germline CDR1 is SGHTA and CDR2 is FQGNSA. This CDR3 region has 18 residues. The CDR3 loop is CASSSHPTSGDTTGELFF. CDR3 nucleotide sequence: TGTGCCAGCAGCTCGCATCCAACATCGGGAGACACTACCGGGGAGCTGTTTTTT.

This sequence joins TRBV24-1 and TRBJ1-1; D gene unclear. The CDR3 sequence is 12 residues long. The germline V gene has CDR1 KGHDR and CDR2 SFDVKD. Deletions cut 0 bases from V and 8 bases from J, with 6 bases between. The CDR3 bases are TGTGCCACCAGTGATTTGAACAACGAAGCTTTCTTT. Translating it yields CATSDLNNEAFF.